Shown below are 7 T cell receptor beta chains from a single sample sequenced in a study of blood T cell repertoires in COVID-19 (TCRdb year 2020). The library was obtained by the immunoSEQ multiplex PCR assay. The clones in this table, taken by TCRdb from immuneACCESS, are in-frame only. Not every clone is retained; where verified, under half of the shortfall comes from an unresolved V gene, and the cause of the rest is unknown. The sample yields approximately 31,000 clones; 80% to 90% were counted once. The top ten constitute under 30% of the sample. The sample comprised peripheral blood. Every receptor here comes from an elderly man with acute or convalescent COVID-19.

V gene TRBV2 combines with J gene TRBJ2-7; 7 bases are a match to TRBD2. After removal of 2 bases from V and 3 bases from J, the junction contained 4 bases not matched to a gene. CDR1 is SNHLY, CDR2 FYNNEI, per germline. This CDR3 is built from 14 residues. The chain's CDR3 is CASSELADYYEQYF. The CDR3 DNA sequence: TGTGCCAGCAGTGAACTAGCGGATTACTACGAGCAGTACTTC.

V usage is TRBV12-1 and J usage is TRBJ1-6. TRBV12-1 is a pseudogene. This CDR3 has 14 residues. The CDR3: CASSPGELNSPLHF. CDR3 nucleotide sequence: TGTGCCAGCAGCCCGGGGGAATTGAATTCACCCCTCCACTTT.

This sequence joins TRBV6-5 and TRBJ2-1; 9 positions agree with TRBD2. J gave up 6 bases and V 5 bases, and 5 bases lay outside the gene matches. The germline CDR1 and CDR2 sequences are MNHEY and SVGAGI. This CDR3 has 14 residues. DNA for the CDR3: TGTGCCAGCAGTCCCGGGACTAGCCCCAATGAGCAGTTCTTC. Protein: CASSPGTSPNEQFF.

This chain uses TRBV27 with TRBJ1-1, with a possible D match to TRBD1 (5 bases). V was shortened by 2 bases and J by 4 bases, with 11 bases between the two germline ends. CDR3 length equals 14 residues. Germline loops: CDR1 MNHEY, CDR2 SMNVEV (reference sequence). CDR3 sequence reads: CASSLGGGGTEAFF. The CDR3 nucleotides are TGTGCCAGCAGTTTAGGTGGGGGAGGCACTGAAGCTTTCTTT.

This chain uses TRBV11-2 with TRBJ1-6, with D uncertain. The CDR3 length is 16 residues. Germline loops: CDR1 SGHAT, CDR2 FQNNGV. Between the trimmed V and J ends, which lost 0 bases and 0 bases, there was a span of 6 bases. CDR3 sequence: CASSLELSSYNSPLHF. The CDR3 DNA reads TGTGCCAGCAGCTTAGAGCTAAGCTCCTATAATTCACCCCTCCACTTT.

The V call is TRBV9, the J call TRBJ2-7, with TRBD1 identical over 7 bases. This CDR3 is built from 17 residues. Trimming at V came to 4 bases and at J to 5 bases, leaving 18 bases not matched to a gene. Germline V gives CDR1 SGDLS, CDR2 YYNGEE. Here the CDR3 DNA reads TGTGCCAGCAGCCCTACAGGGGTGAACGAAGCGGTTGACGAGCAGTACTTC. Its protein is CASSPTGVNEAVDEQYF.

The rearrangement links TRBV30 to TRBJ2-1, with D possibly matching TRBD1 (5 bases). CDR1 and CDR2 (germline): GTSNPN, SVGIG (reference sequence). Trimming cost V 0 bases and J 10 bases, with 13 bases left between them. The CDR3 has 13 residues. The CDR3, as DNA: TGTGCCTGGAGTGTACGGTGGGGCTCCGAGCAGTTCTTC. This translates into CAWSVRWGSEQFF.